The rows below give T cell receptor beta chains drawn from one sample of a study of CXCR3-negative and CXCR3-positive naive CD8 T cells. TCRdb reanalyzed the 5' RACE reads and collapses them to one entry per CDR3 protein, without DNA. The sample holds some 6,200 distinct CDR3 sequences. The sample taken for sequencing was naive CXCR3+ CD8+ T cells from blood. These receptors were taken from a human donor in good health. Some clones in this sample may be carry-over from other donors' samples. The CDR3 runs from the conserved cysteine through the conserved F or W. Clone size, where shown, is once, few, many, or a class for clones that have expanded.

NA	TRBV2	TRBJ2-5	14	CASGRQHSRETQYF
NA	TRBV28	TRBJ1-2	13	CASSLRGGGGYTF
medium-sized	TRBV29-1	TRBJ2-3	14	CSVEIVTIENTQYF
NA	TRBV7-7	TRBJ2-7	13	CASSRDGTYEQYF
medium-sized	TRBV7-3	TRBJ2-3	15	CASSPVSGSSDTQYF
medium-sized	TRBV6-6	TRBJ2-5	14	CASRTNRGEETQYF
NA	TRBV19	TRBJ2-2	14	CATSNRGYTGELFF
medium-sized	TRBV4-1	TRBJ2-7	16	CASSQRLAGDPYEQYF
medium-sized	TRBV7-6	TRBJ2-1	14	CASSLEAGYNEQFF
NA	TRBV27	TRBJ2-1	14	CASSLVGREDEQFF
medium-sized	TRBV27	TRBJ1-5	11	CAVGRDQPQHF
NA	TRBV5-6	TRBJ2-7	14	CASSPGTASYEQYF
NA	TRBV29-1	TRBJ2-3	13	CSVVSQGTDTQYF
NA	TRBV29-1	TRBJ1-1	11	CSVKMNTEAFF
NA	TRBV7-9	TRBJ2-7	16	CASSPMTNPYYYEQYF
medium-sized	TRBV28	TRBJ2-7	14	CASSPSGFSYEQYF
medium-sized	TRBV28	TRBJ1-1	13	CASRIQGNTEAFF
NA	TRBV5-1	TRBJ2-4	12	CASSSLEGIQYF
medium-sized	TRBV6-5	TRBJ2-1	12	CASSYKRNEQFF
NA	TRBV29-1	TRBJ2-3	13	CSVDSGGTDTQYF
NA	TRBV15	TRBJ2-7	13	CATSRDRGAEQYF
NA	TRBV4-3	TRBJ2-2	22	CASTRRARGPEASGRGTGELFF
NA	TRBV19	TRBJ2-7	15	CASSPRTGTAYEQYF
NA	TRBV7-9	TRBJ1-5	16	CASSPELLGHNQPQHF
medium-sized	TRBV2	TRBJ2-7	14	CASRGTDKPYEQYF
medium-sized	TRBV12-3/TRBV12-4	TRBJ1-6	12	CASSYEGSPLHF
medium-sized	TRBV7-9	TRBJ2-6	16	CASSFGGRPGANVLTF
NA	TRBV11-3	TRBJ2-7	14	CASSLGLAGYEEYF
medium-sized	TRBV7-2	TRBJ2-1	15	CASSITAGSYNEQFF
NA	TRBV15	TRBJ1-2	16	CATSSLRGGGRGGYTF
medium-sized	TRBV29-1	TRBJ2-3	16	CSVVGLAGGTTDTQYF
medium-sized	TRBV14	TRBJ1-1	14	CASSQVYRGTEAFF
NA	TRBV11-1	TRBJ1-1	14	CASGTGGGDTEAFF
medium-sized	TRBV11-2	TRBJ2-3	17	CASSLYNDGRAIDTQYF
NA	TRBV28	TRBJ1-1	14	CASLRTGISTEAFF
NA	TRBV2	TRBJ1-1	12	CASWGRSEEAFF
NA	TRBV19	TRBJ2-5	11	CASSRGETQYF
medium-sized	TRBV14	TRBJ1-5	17	CASSQDRAGVVNQPQHF
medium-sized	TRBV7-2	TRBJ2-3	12	CASSTRVDTQYF
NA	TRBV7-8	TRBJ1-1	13	CASSSAGGTEAFF
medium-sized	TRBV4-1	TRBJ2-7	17	CASSQGSSGTGLYEQYF
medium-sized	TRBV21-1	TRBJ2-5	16	CASSKECGTVQETQYF
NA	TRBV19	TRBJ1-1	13	CASTIGGNTEAFF
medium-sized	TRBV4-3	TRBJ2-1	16	CASSQDSITSYNEQFF
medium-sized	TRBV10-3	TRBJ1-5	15	CAISEYQDHNQPQHF
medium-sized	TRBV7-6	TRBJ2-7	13	CASSRDIPYEQYF
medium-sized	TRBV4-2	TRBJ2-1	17	CASSQEREREAYNEQFF
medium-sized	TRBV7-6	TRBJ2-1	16	CASSPHQAGFYNEQFF
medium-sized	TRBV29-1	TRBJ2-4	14	CSVEQEGDWNIQYF